A selection of T cell receptor beta chains follows, all from one sample in a study of T cells in Graves' hyperthyroidism and ophthalmopathy. TCRdb re-called the multiplex PCR reads through MiXCR, storing one row per CDR3 protein. The data hold a few hundred thousand distinct CDR3 sequences, with around 20% observed a single time. Source material: blood. The receptors here all came from a man aged 35 to 55 with Graves' hyperthyroidism. Each CDR3 is given with its conserved first and last residue. A D gene is named only where the DNA matches it firmly. Only some rows state a clone size, as once, few, many or a class for expanded clones.

v_call,d_call,j_call,clone_size,cdr3_aa,cdr3_nt
TRBV5-1,TRBD1,TRBJ2-5,many,CASSWDSQETQYF,TGCGCCAGCAGCTGGGACAGCCAAGAGACCCAGTACTTC
TRBV19,TRBD1,TRBJ1-5,.,CASSTGQGDQPQHF,TGTGCCAGTAGTACCGGACAGGGGGATCAGCCCCAGCATTTT
TRBV6-1,.,TRBJ1-4,.,CASSEKRAGRPNEKLFF,TGTGCCAGCAGTGAAAAACGGGCGGGGAGGCCTAATGAAAAACTGTTTTTT
TRBV5-1,TRBD1,TRBJ1-2,many,CASSFGTGNYGYTF,TGCGCCAGCAGCTTTGGGACAGGAAACTATGGCTACACCTTC
TRBV28,.,TRBJ1-2,many,CASSFGSGYGYTF,TGTGCCAGCAGTTTCGGGTCAGGCTATGGCTACACCTTC
TRBV30,.,TRBJ2-2,many,CAWSKTGTSTGELFF,TGTGCCTGGAGTAAAACCGGGACGAGCACCGGGGAGCTGTTTTTT
TRBV12-3/TRBV12-4,.,TRBJ1-1,many,CASSLGGAWAEAFF,TGTGCCAGCAGTTTAGGAGGCGCTTGGGCTGAAGCTTTCTTT
TRBV6-1,.,TRBJ2-7,many,CASSRRGNYEQYF,TGTGCCAGCAGTCGCCGGGGCAACTACGAGCAGTACTTC
TRBV2,.,TRBJ2-2,many,CASRAGQPGTGELFF,TGTGCCAGCAGGGCTGGACAGCCGGGAACCGGGGAGCTGTTTTTT
TRBV28,TRBD1,TRBJ1-5,many,CASRSTGGGNQPQHF,TGTGCCAGCAGATCGACAGGGGGTGGCAATCAGCCCCAGCATTTT
TRBV7-2,.,TRBJ2-7,.,CASSLNRVLTYEQYF,TGTGCCAGCAGCTTAAACAGGGTCTTGACCTACGAGCAGTACTTC
TRBV9,.,TRBJ1-6,.,CASSVGASSYNSPLHF,TGTGCCAGCAGCGTAGGGGCGAGCTCCTATAATTCACCCCTCCACTTT
TRBV18,.,TRBJ1-1,few,CASPPPAGVVGTEAFF,TGTGCCAGCCCACCACCGGCAGGGGTTGTGGGCACTGAAGCTTTCTTT
TRBV14,.,TRBJ2-1,many,CASSQAYRVVGYNEQFF,TGTGCCAGCAGCCAAGCCTACCGGGTCGTGGGCTACAATGAGCAGTTCTTC
TRBV12-3/TRBV12-4,TRBD2,TRBJ2-3,.,CASSMLLAGGQDTQYF,TGTGCCAGCAGTATGCTACTAGCGGGGGGGCAAGATACGCAGTATTTT
TRBV2,TRBD1,TRBJ1-2,many,CASSDNRGVEGYTF,TGTGCCAGCAGTGATAACAGGGGAGTAGAGGGCTACACCTTC
TRBV18,.,TRBJ1-4,many,CASSPGREKLFF,TGTGCCAGCTCCCCGGGGAGGGAAAAACTGTTTTTT
TRBV7-3,TRBD1,TRBJ2-3,many,CASSSTGGADTQYF,TGTGCCAGCAGCTCGACAGGGGGTGCAGATACGCAGTATTTT
TRBV6-1,.,TRBJ1-1,few,CASSPAVNTEAFF,TGTGCCAGCAGTCCGGCAGTGAACACTGAAGCTTTCTTT
TRBV6-1,TRBD2,TRBJ2-1,few,CASSLGGYGYNEQFF,TGTGCCAGCAGTTTGGGGGGGTACGGGTACAATGAGCAGTTCTTC
TRBV7-9,.,TRBJ2-4,many,CASSLEDGRTRKESAKNIQYF,TGTGCCAGCAGCTTAGAAGACGGACGTACGAGGAAGGAGAGTGCCAAAAACATTCAGTACTTC
TRBV27,TRBD1,TRBJ2-1,many,CASSPPAGTGTYNEQFF,TGTGCCAGCAGTCCCCCGGCCGGGACAGGGACCTACAATGAGCAGTTCTTC
TRBV28,.,TRBJ2-1,few,CASSRGRLRDGRDNEQFF,TGTGCCAGCAGTCGAGGGCGACTCCGGGACGGTAGGGACAATGAGCAGTTCTTC
TRBV6-1,TRBD1,TRBJ2-5,.,CASKGGPQETQYF,TGTGCCAGCAAAGGGGGCCCCCAAGAGACCCAGTACTTC
TRBV13,.,TRBJ2-5,.,CASSLRAQETQYF,TGTGCCAGCAGCCTCCGGGCTCAAGAGACCCAGTACTTC
TRBV2,TRBD2,TRBJ2-5,many,CASRGTSTIQETQYF,TGTGCCAGCAGGGGGACTAGCACTATCCAAGAGACCCAGTACTTC
TRBV2,.,TRBJ2-2,many,CASRRTRDGELFF,TGTGCCAGCAGACGGACCAGGGACGGGGAGCTGTTTTTT
TRBV28,.,TRBJ2-3,many,CASSLTGASTDTQYF,TGTGCCAGCAGTTTAACCGGGGCTAGCACAGATACGCAGTATTTT
TRBV5-5,.,TRBJ1-2,.,CASSLIVEVTYGYTF,TGTGCCAGCAGCTTGATTGTGGAGGTCACCTATGGCTACACCTTC
TRBV6-5,.,TRBJ2-2,many,CASSYSYRAAYHGELFF,TGTGCCAGCAGTTACTCGTACAGGGCGGCTTACCACGGGGAGCTGTTTTTT
TRBV30,TRBD2,TRBJ2-7,many,CAWSASSSGGYEQYF,TGTGCCTGGAGTGCCAGCAGTAGCGGGGGCTACGAGCAGTACTTC
TRBV28,TRBD2,TRBJ2-3,.,CASSFSGTSGSDTQYF,TGTGCCAGCAGTTTTTCGGGGACTAGCGGGTCCGATACGCAGTATTTT
TRBV5-1,.,TRBJ2-2,.,CASSLRSMNTGELFF,TGCGCCAGCAGCTTGAGGTCCATGAACACCGGGGAGCTGTTTTTT
TRBV25-1,.,TRBJ1-5,many,CASSYGRNSNQPQHF,TGTGCCAGCAGCTACGGACGGAATAGCAATCAGCCCCAGCATTTT
TRBV7-3,.,TRBJ2-1,many,CASSLTGRYEQFF,TGTGCCAGCAGCTTGACAGGGAGGTATGAGCAGTTCTTC
TRBV6-2/TRBV6-3,TRBD1,TRBJ2-7,many,CASSVRDRGSYEQYF,TGTGCCAGCAGCGTCCGGGACAGGGGTTCCTACGAGCAGTACTTC
TRBV12-3/TRBV12-4,.,TRBJ1-1,many,CASRRSGRTEAFF,TGTGCCAGCAGGCGATCAGGGCGCACTGAAGCTTTCTTT
TRBV5-8,TRBD1,TRBJ2-2,.,CASSWDRQGDTGELFF,TGTGCCAGCAGCTGGGACCGACAGGGGGACACCGGGGAGCTGTTTTTT
TRBV5-1,.,TRBJ1-5,many,CASSLGFGLNQPQHF,TGCGCCAGCAGCTTGGGCTTCGGTCTCAATCAGCCCCAGCATTTT
TRBV5-8,TRBD1,TRBJ2-1,many,CASSLGWGTGNPSYNEQFF,TGTGCCAGCAGCTTGGGTTGGGGGACAGGGAACCCCTCCTACAATGAGCAGTTCTTC
TRBV19,.,TRBJ1-1,.,CASSQGGCFANTEAFF,TGTGCCAGTAGCCAAGGGGGTTGCTTTGCGAACACTGAAGCTTTCTTT
TRBV12-3/TRBV12-4,TRBD1,TRBJ2-1,many,CASSFPGQGVNEQFF,TGTGCCAGCAGTTTTCCGGGACAGGGGGTCAATGAGCAGTTCTTC
TRBV6-1,.,TRBJ2-2,.,CASNRDYYTGELFF,TGTGCCAGCAATCGAGACTACTACACCGGGGAGCTGTTTTTT
TRBV20-1,.,TRBJ2-7,many,CSAGLSRGDHEQYF,TGCAGTGCCGGGTTATCCAGGGGGGACCACGAGCAGTACTTC
TRBV28,.,TRBJ1-2,few,CAAKRQAFYGYAF,TGTGCCGCGAAGAGACAGGCCTTCTATGGCTACGCCTTC
TRBV12-3/TRBV12-4,.,TRBJ1-2,.,CASRSGGVSGYTF,TGTGCCAGCAGGAGTGGGGGGGTTAGTGGCTACACCTTC
TRBV2,TRBD2,TRBJ2-3,many,CASRNGLAGDTQYF,TGTGCCAGTCGAAATGGACTAGCGGGGGATACGCAGTATTTT
TRBV7-9,.,TRBJ2-3,.,CASSLGSGPVRTDTQYF,TGTGCCAGCAGCTTAGGATCGGGACCGGTCCGCACAGATACGCAGTATTTT
TRBV4-2,TRBD2,TRBJ2-1,few,CASNAGGRIDEQFF,TGTGCCAGCAACGCGGGGGGGAGGATCGATGAGCAGTTCTTC
TRBV20-1,TRBD1,TRBJ1-5,.,CSARTGRYSNQPQHF,TGCAGTGCCCGGACAGGGCGGTATAGCAATCAGCCCCAGCATTTT
TRBV27,.,TRBJ1-5,.,CASSLSVNSNQPQHF,TGTGCCAGCAGTTTAAGTGTTAATAGCAATCAGCCCCAGCATTTT
TRBV6-2/TRBV6-3,TRBD1,TRBJ1-2,many,CASTRTGGDGYTF,TGTGCCAGCACGCGGACAGGGGGTGATGGCTACACCTTC
TRBV19,.,TRBJ1-5,few,CASSWSHYSNQPQHF,TGTGCCAGTAGTTGGTCACATTATAGCAATCAGCCCCAGCATTTT
TRBV11-2,.,TRBJ1-6,.,CASSLRDGRGNSPLHF,TGTGCCAGCAGCTTGAGGGACGGACGGGGGAATTCACCCCTCCACTTT
TRBV6-1,TRBD1,TRBJ2-6,many,CASSSGQGSSGANVLTF,TGTGCCAGCAGTTCGGGACAGGGTTCCTCTGGGGCCAACGTCCTGACTTTC
TRBV18,.,TRBJ1-2,.,CASSPRQDYGYTF,TGTGCCAGCTCACCGAGACAGGACTATGGCTACACCTTC
TRBV7-3,TRBD2,TRBJ2-3,.,CASSQVAGAHTDTQYF,TGTGCCAGCAGCCAGGTAGCGGGGGCGCACACAGATACGCAGTATTTT
TRBV24-1,.,TRBJ2-2,.,CATSPSWGASTGELFF,TGTGCCACCAGCCCCTCGTGGGGGGCAAGCACCGGGGAGCTGTTTTTT
TRBV6-5,.,TRBJ2-7,many,CASSYARGPYEQYF,TGTGCCAGCAGTTACGCCAGGGGCCCCTACGAGCAGTACTTC